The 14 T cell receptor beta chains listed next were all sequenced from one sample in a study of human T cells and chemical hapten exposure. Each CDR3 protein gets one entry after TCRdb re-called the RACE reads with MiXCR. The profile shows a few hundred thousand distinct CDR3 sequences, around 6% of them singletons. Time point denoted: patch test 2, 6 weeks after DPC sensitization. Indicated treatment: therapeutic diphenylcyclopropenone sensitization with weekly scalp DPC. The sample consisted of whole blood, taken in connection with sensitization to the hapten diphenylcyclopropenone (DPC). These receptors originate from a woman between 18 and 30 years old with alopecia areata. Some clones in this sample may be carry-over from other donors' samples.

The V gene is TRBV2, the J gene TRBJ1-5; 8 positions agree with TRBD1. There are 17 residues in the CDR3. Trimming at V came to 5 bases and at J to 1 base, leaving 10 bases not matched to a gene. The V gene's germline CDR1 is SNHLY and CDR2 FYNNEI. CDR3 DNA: TGTGCCAGCAGTAGAGACAGGGGACCCCAAAGCAATCAGCCCCAGCATTTT. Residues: CASSRDRGPQSNQPQHF.

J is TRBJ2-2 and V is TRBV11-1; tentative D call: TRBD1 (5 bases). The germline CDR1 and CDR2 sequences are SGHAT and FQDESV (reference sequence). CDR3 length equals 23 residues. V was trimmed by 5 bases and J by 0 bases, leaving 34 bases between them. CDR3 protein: CASSPSKPIDSLSPTTNTGELFF. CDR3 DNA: TGTGCCAGCAGCCCTTCTAAACCTATAGACAGCTTAAGCCCCACGACGAACACCGGGGAGCTGTTTTTT.

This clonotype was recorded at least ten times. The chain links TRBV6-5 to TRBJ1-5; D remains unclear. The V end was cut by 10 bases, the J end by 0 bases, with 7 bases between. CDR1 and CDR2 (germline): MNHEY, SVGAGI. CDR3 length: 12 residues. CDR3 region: CATGYSNQPQHF. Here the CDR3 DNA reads TGTGCCACGGGGTATAGCAATCAGCCCCAGCATTTT.

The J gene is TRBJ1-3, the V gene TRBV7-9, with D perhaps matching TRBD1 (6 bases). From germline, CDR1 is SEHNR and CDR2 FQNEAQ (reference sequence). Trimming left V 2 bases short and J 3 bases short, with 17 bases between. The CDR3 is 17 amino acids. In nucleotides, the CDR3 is TGTGCCAGCAGCTTAAATACCCCCGGGGGCTATGGAAACACCATATATTTT. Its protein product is CASSLNTPGGYGNTIYF.

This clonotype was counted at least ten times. In DNA form, the CDR3 reads TGTGCCAGCAGTTTGGTGAGGGGGCTACTGACAGATACGCAGTATTTT. The encoded protein is CASSLVRGLLTDTQYF. The chain joins TRBV28 to TRBJ2-3; 7 positions match TRBD1. V was pared by 3 bases and J by 3 bases, with 9 bases of the junction left unmatched. The CDR3 covers 16 residues. Germline-derived CDR1 and CDR2 are MDHEN and SYDVKM.

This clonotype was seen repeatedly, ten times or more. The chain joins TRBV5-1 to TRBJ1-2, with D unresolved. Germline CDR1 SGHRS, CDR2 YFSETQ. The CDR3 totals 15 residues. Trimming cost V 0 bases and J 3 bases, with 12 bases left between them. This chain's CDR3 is CASSLGQVGDYGYTF. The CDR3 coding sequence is TGCGCCAGCAGCTTGGGGCAGGTCGGCGACTATGGCTACACCTTC.

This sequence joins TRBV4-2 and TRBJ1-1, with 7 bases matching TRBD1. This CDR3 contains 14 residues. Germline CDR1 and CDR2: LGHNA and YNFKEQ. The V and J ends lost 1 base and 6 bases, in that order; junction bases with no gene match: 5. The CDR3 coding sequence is TGTGCCAGCAGCCAAGTTGACAGGGCGGCTGAAGCTTTCTTT. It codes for CASSQVDRAAEAFF.

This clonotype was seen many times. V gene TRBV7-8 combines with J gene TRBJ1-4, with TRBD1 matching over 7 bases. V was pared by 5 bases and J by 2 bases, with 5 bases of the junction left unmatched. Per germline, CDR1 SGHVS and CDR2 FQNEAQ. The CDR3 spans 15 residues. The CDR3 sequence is CASSVRQGTNEKLFF. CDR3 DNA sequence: TGTGCCAGCAGCGTAAGACAGGGTACTAATGAAAAACTGTTTTTT.

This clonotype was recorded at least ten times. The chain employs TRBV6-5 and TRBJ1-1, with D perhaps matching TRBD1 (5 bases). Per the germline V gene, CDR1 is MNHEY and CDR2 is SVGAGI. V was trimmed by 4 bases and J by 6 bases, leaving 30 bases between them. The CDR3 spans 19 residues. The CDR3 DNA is TGTGCCAGCAGTTTAACACATACCCCCCGGCAGGGCCTTAAGCCTGAAGCTTTCTTT. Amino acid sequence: CASSLTHTPRQGLKPEAFF.

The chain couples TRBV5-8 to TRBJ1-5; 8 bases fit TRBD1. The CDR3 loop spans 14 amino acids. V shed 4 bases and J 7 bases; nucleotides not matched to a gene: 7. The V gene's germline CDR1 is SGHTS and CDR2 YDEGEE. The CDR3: CASSVDRGRQPQHF. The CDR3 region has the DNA TGTGCCAGCAGCGTAGACAGGGGAAGACAGCCCCAGCATTTT. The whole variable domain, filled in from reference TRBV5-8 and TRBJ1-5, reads EAGVTQSPTHLIKTRGQQATLRCSPISGHTSVYWYQQALGLGLQFLLWYDEGEERNRGNFPPRFSGRQFPNYSSELNVNALELEDSALYLCASSVDRGRQPQHFGDGTRLSIL.

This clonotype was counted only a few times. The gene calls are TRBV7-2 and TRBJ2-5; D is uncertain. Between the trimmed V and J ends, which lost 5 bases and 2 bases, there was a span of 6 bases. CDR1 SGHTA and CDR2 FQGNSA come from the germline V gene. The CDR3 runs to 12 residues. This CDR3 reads CASSVVQETQYF. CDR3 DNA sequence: TGTGCCAGCAGCGTCGTTCAAGAGACCCAGTACTTC.

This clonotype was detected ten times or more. The CDR3 coding sequence is TGTGCCAGCAGCCGTGCTATTGACGTCTATGGCTACACCTTC. Its translation is CASSRAIDVYGYTF. The chain links TRBV28 to TRBJ1-2; no firm D call. Germline CDR1 is MDHEN and CDR2 is SYDVKM. V shed 6 bases and J shed 4 bases, with 15 bases lying between them. This CDR3 has 14 residues.

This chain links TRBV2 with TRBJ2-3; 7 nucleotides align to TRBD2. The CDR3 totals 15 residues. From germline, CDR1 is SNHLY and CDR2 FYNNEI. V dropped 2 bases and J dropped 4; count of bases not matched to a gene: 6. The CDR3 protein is CASSEMGLAADTQYF. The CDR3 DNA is TGTGCCAGCAGTGAAATGGGCCTAGCGGCAGATACGCAGTATTTT.

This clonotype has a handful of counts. CDR3 in DNA: TGTGCCAGCAGTTTAAGTTCGGGGGCAGTAGCAGATACGCAGTATTTT. Protein sequence: CASSLSSGAVADTQYF. The V and J genes are TRBV27 and TRBJ2-3; D assignment may be TRBD1 or TRBD2 (6 bases each). Trimming took 2 bases from V and 4 from J, leaving 16 bases between them. Per germline, CDR1 MNHEY and CDR2 SMNVEV (reference sequence). CDR3 length equals 16 residues.